Shown below are 2 T cell receptor beta chains from a single sample sequenced in a study of blood T cells in healthy people across ages. PCR was performed a second time for about 6 to 12 cycles using a sample-barcoded 5' primer and a J-beta primer mix. TCRdb itself ran the 5' RACE reads through MiXCR, one entry per CDR3 protein. The sample has some 1,500,000 distinct CDR3 sequences, around 40% seen once. The sample was blood. These receptors were taken from a woman under 30 in good health.

The J gene is TRBJ2-7, the V gene TRBV9, with D hard to call. Germline loops: CDR1 SGDLS, CDR2 YYNGEE. V lost 4 bases, J lost 3 bases, and 14 bases lay in between. CDR3 size: 14 residues. CDR3 sequence: CASSPRADHYEQYF. CDR3 sequence (DNA): TGTGCCAGCAGCCCCCGGGCAGACCACTACGAGCAGTACTTC.

The sample holds a few counts of this clonotype. CDR3 protein: CSVESGSYNEQFF. CDR3 bases: TGCAGCGTTGAAAGCGGGAGCTACAATGAGCAGTTCTTC. This chain links TRBV29-1 with TRBJ2-1; 8 positions agree with TRBD2. The V gene end was trimmed by 2 bases and the J gene end by 3 bases; junction bases not matched to a gene: 0. The germline gives CDR1 SQVTM, CDR2 ANQGSEA. The CDR3 is 13 residues long.